This T cell receptor (beta chain) was captured in a study of monozygotic twins with inflammatory bowel disease. Germline assignment: CDR1 DFQATT and CDR2 SNEGSKA (reference sequence). The CDR3 consists of 16 residues. TCRdb reprocessed the 5' RACE reads; each CDR3 protein has one entry and no DNA is given. This sample's table has roughly 320,000 distinct CDR3 sequences. The chain joins TRBV20-1 to TRBJ1-4; TCRdb reports TRBD1, a call that lacks DNA to check it against. Sequencing input: blood. This TCR derives from a human donor with ulcerative colitis or Crohn's disease, or a healthy co-twin of an affected twin (not recorded which). The CDR3 loop is CSARGDRSATNEKLFF.